Listed below are T cell receptor beta chains from one sample, sequenced in a study of spatial heterogeneity in lung cancer. TCRdb reprocessed the 5' RACE reads via MiXCR and lists one record per CDR3 protein. The table shows roughly 25,000 distinct CDR3 sequences, with approximately 4.8% occurring only once. Material: PBMCs, obtained at surgery. Receptor source: a male donor with early-stage non-small cell lung cancer. Both conserved end residues are part of each CDR3. The order of the fields is V gene, D gene, clone size, J gene, CDR3 protein, CDR3 DNA. The D gene is left open where the match is weak. Not all rows give a size; the values are once, few, many and, for expanded clones, a class.

TRBV28	TRBD2	-	TRBJ2-5	CASSSTLAGRETQYF	TGTGCCAGCAGTTCAACGCTAGCGGGAAGGGAGACCCAGTACTTC
TRBV7-9	-	many	TRBJ2-7	CASSLGGGPYEQYF	TGTGCCAGCAGCCTGGGTGGCGGCCCCTACGAGCAGTACTTC
TRBV4-1	TRBD1	many	TRBJ1-2	CASSQVDRGSGYGYTF	TGCGCCAGCAGCCAAGTGGACAGGGGATCAGGATATGGCTACACCTTC
TRBV18	TRBD2	many	TRBJ2-1	CASSTGTSGGVAQFF	TGTGCCAGCTCAACAGGGACTAGCGGGGGTGTGGCGCAGTTCTTC
TRBV29-1	TRBD2	many	TRBJ2-2	CSVLGLAGANTGELFF	TGCAGCGTTTTGGGACTAGCGGGGGCGAACACCGGGGAGCTGTTTTTT
TRBV7-3	-	many	TRBJ2-7	CASSSDGVSYEQYF	TGTGCCAGCAGCTCGGACGGGGTCTCCTACGAGCAGTACTTC
TRBV7-9	TRBD1	many	TRBJ2-1	CASSLFSGTGIGEQFF	TGTGCCAGCAGCTTATTCTCCGGGACAGGGATAGGGGAGCAGTTCTTC
TRBV6-2/TRBV6-3	-	many	TRBJ2-7	CASSPGYYEQYF	TGTGCCAGCAGTCCCGGCTATTACGAGCAGTACTTC
TRBV5-6	TRBD1	many	TRBJ2-5	CASSPQGKETQYF	TGTGCCAGCAGCCCACAGGGGAAGGAGACCCAGTACTTC
TRBV12-3/TRBV12-4	-	many	TRBJ1-2	CASCCRGGQGYTF	TGTGCCAGCTGTTGCCGGGGTGGGCAAGGCTACACCTTC
TRBV9	TRBD1	many	TRBJ2-3	CASSKWDSTTDTQYF	TGTGCCAGCAGCAAGTGGGACAGCACCACAGATACGCAGTATTTT
TRBV5-1	TRBD1	many	TRBJ1-1	CASRVTGGLGTEAFF	TGCGCCAGCAGGGTTACAGGGGGCCTTGGAACTGAAGCTTTCTTT
TRBV28	-	many	TRBJ1-1	CASSSWTVAEAFF	TGTGCCAGCAGTTCTTGGACAGTCGCTGAAGCTTTCTTT
TRBV14	-	many	TRBJ1-4	CASSQRAGRDEKLFF	TGTGCCAGCAGCCAACGGGCAGGGCGGGATGAAAAACTGTTTTTT
TRBV29-1	-	many	TRBJ1-2	CSVEDHGSHTF	TGCAGCGTTGAAGATCATGGCAGCCACACCTTC
TRBV5-5	-	many	TRBJ1-2	CASSFSSTGTAYGYTF	TGTGCCAGCAGCTTCTCGAGCACCGGGACGGCCTATGGCTACACCTTC
TRBV6-5	-	many	TRBJ2-5	CASRVGEETQYF	TGTGCCAGCCGAGTGGGGGAAGAGACCCAGTACTTC
TRBV30	-	many	TRBJ2-7	CAWRARGRGSYEQYF	TGTGCCTGGAGGGCTCGGGGCAGGGGATCCTACGAGCAGTACTTC
TRBV19	-	few	TRBJ2-1	CASSMRARIEQFF	TGTGCCAGTAGTATGAGGGCCCGGATCGAGCAGTTCTTC
TRBV3-1	-	medium-sized	TRBJ1-6	CASSQSTDSPLHF	TGTGCCAGCAGCCAATCGACAGATTCACCCCTCCACTTT
TRBV2	TRBD1	many	TRBJ2-6	CASNSAQGAGANVLTF	TGTGCCAGCAATTCGGCGCAGGGGGCTGGGGCCAACGTCCTGACTTTC
TRBV9	-	few	TRBJ1-1	CASSAQTQNTEAFF	TGTGCCAGCAGCGCCCAAACACAGAACACTGAAGCTTTCTTT
TRBV5-1	TRBD1	many	TRBJ1-4	CASSFRSQDRGGEKLFF	TGCGCCAGCAGCTTTCGGTCTCAAGACAGGGGCGGAGAAAAACTGTTTTTT
TRBV18	-	many	TRBJ1-1	CASSLAGERTEAFF	TGTGCCAGCTCCCTAGCGGGGGAGCGCACTGAAGCTTTCTTT
TRBV5-1	-	many	TRBJ2-7	CASSPTGTYEQYF	TGCGCCAGCAGCCCGACAGGAACCTACGAGCAGTACTTC
TRBV7-2	-	many	TRBJ2-1	CASSFFDYQDSSYNEQFF	TGTGCCAGCAGCTTTTTCGACTACCAGGACAGCTCCTACAATGAGCAGTTCTTC
TRBV10-1	-	medium-sized	TRBJ2-3	CASSTPSQRDTQYF	TGCGCCAGCAGTACACCTTCCCAGAGGGATACGCAGTATTTT
TRBV14	TRBD2	many	TRBJ2-3	CASSQAYGTSRLSTDTQYF	TGTGCCAGCAGCCAAGCTTACGGGACTAGCCGACTTAGCACAGATACGCAGTATTTT
TRBV20-1	-	few	TRBJ2-4	CSARWGAVGNIQYF	TGCAGTGCTAGGTGGGGGGCAGTCGGAAACATTCAGTACTTC
TRBV24-1	TRBD2	many	TRBJ2-1	CATGTSNINEQFF	TGTGCCACCGGGACTAGCAACATCAATGAGCAGTTCTTC
TRBV5-1	-	many	TRBJ1-3	CASSLGVGTGNTIYF	TGCGCCAGCAGCTTGGGCGTCGGAACTGGAAACACCATATATTTT
TRBV12-3/TRBV12-4	TRBD1	many	TRBJ1-5	CASSPRDRGPNQPQHF	TGTGCCAGCAGTCCCCGGGACAGGGGACCTAATCAGCCCCAGCATTTT
TRBV6-2/TRBV6-3	TRBD1	many	TRBJ1-4	CASSFGRTGGNEKLFF	TGTGCCAGCAGTTTCGGACGGACAGGGGGAAATGAAAAACTGTTTTTT
TRBV11-2	-	many	TRBJ2-3	CASSLEPDTQYF	TGTGCCAGCAGCTTAGAGCCAGATACGCAGTATTTT
TRBV2	TRBD1	many	TRBJ2-5	CASSEQGVGETQYF	TGTGCCAGCAGTGAACAGGGGGTTGGTGAGACCCAGTACTTC
TRBV6-5	TRBD1	many	TRBJ2-4	CASSRTGQGFKNIQYF	TGTGCCAGCAGCCGGACAGGCCAAGGGTTCAAAAACATTCAGTACTTC
TRBV6-2/TRBV6-3	-	many	TRBJ1-2	CASSYRGGYTF	TGTGCCAGCAGTTACCGGGGTGGCTACACCTTC
TRBV29-1	-	medium-sized	TRBJ1-2	CSVEYGYGYTF	TGCAGCGTTGAATACGGCTATGGCTACACCTTC
TRBV6-1	-	many	TRBJ2-3	CASSVPTAPTDTQYF	TGTGCCAGCAGTGTCCCGACTGCCCCCACAGATACGCAGTATTTT